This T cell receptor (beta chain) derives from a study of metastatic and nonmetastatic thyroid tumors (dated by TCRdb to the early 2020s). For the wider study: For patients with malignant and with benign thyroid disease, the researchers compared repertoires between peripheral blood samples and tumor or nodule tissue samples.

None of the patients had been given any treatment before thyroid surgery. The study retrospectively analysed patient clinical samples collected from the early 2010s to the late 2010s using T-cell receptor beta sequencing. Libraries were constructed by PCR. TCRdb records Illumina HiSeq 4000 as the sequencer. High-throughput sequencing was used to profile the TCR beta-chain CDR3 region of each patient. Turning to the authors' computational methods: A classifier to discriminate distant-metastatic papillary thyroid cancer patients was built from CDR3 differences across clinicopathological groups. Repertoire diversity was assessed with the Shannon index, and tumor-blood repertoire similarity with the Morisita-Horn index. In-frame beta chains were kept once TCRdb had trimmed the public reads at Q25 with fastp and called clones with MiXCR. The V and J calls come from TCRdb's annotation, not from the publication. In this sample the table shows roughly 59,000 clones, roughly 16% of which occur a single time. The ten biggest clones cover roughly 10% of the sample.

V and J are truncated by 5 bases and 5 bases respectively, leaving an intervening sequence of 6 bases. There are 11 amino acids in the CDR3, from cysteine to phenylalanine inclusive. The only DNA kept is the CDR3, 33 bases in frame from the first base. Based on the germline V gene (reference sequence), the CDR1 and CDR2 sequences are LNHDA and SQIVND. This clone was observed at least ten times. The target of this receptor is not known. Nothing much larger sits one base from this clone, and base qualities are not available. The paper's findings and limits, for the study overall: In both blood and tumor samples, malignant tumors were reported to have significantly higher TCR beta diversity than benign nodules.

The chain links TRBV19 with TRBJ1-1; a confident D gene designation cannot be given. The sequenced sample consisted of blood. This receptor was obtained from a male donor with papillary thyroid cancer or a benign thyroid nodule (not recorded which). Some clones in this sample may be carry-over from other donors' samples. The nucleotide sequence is TGTGCCAGTAGTTCGTGGACTGAAGCTTTCTTT. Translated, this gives CASSSWTEAFF.